These 16 T cell receptor beta chains were all obtained from the same sample, sequenced in a study of cytomegalovirus exposure and HLA in healthy donors. Use of 60 Vbeta and 13 Jbeta primers characterized the PCR. Produced via immunoSEQ multiplex PCR; TCRdb's table is partial and in-frame only. In the table there are 90,000 to 110,000 clones, 75% of which are singletons. Sequenced input: PBMCs. The receptors derive from a man in his forties or fifties in good health and CMV-seronegative.

This sequence joins TRBV4-1 and TRBJ1-2, with TRBD1 as a possible D gene (6 bases). The CDR3 has 14 residues. Germline CDR1 reads MGHRA; CDR2 reads YSYEKL. The ends were cut back, 0 bases at V and 3 bases at J, with 8 bases in the middle. CDR3 in DNA: TGCGCCAGCAGCCAAGATGAGGGGGACTATGGCTACACCTTC. Translation: CASSQDEGDYGYTF.

This clone has a handful of counts. This sequence joins TRBV27 and TRBJ1-1; 10 nucleotides align to TRBD1. The CDR3 contains 17 residues. Germline V lookup: CDR1 MNHEY, CDR2 SMNVEV (reference sequence). V lost 5 bases and J lost 0; bases outside the gene matches: 9. CDR3 protein: CASSPTRTGGLNTEAFF. The CDR3 coding sequence is TGTGCCAGCAGTCCTACCCGGACAGGGGGACTGAACACTGAAGCTTTCTTT.

This chain uses TRBV4-1 with TRBJ2-7; D may be TRBD1 (5 bases). V was clipped by 0 bases and J by 12 bases, with 12 bases between them. Germline CDR1 MGHRA, CDR2 YSYEKL. The CDR3 is 12 residues long. The CDR3: CASSQDFGATYF. The CDR3 DNA is TGCGCCAGCAGCCAAGATTTTGGGGCCACGTACTTC.

J is TRBJ2-7 and V is TRBV28; no clear D gene. Germline CDR1 and CDR2: MDHEN and SYDVKM. The CDR3 length is 10 residues. V dropped 5 bases and J dropped 4 bases, with 3 bases sitting between them. The CDR3 sequence is CASSRYEQYF. The CDR3 bases are TGTGCCAGCAGTCGGTACGAGCAGTACTTC. Variable domain in full (rest from reference TRBV28 and TRBJ2-7): DVKVTQSSRYLVKRTGEKVFLECVQDMDHENMFWYRQDPGLGLRLIYFSYDVKMKEKGDIPEGYSVSREKKERFSLILESASTNQTSMYLCASSRYEQYFGPGTRLTVT.

The J gene is TRBJ1-2, the V gene TRBV19; D gene unclear. The germline CDR1 and CDR2 sequences are LNHDA and SQIVND (reference sequence). The V and J ends lost 3 bases and 6 bases respectively, with 11 bases between them. The CDR3 length is 13 residues. The CDR3 sequence: CASSMGRTDGYTF. The CDR3 DNA follows: TGTGCCAGTAGTATGGGTCGTACAGATGGCTACACCTTC.

The rearrangement links TRBV5-1 to TRBJ1-1, with 8 bases fitting TRBD1. V lost 4 bases, J lost 3 bases, and 2 bases stayed unmatched. The CDR3 consists of 13 residues. Germline V gene lookup returns CDR1 SGHRS and CDR2 YFSETQ. The CDR3 reads CASSKDRDTEAFF. The CDR3 DNA reads as TGCGCCAGCAGCAAGGACAGGGACACTGAAGCTTTCTTT.

The rearrangement joins TRBV4-1 to TRBJ1-2, with 9 bases fitting TRBD1. CDR3 length equals 17 residues. The ends lost 2 bases at V and 4 bases at J; junction bases unmatched: 11. Germline CDR1 and CDR2: MGHRA and YSYEKL. CDR3 in DNA: TGCGCCAGCAGCCAACAGGCGGGACAGGGCTTCGTCTATGGCTACACCTTC. Translated: CASSQQAGQGFVYGYTF.

This chain uses TRBV30 with TRBJ2-7, with a possible D match to TRBD2 (6 bases). The V gene lost 0 bases and the J gene lost 5 bases, with 14 bases spanning the gap. The germline V gene has CDR1 GTSNPN and CDR2 SVGIG (reference sequence). This CDR3 is 14 amino acids long. The CDR3 is CAWSVGGTAHEQYF. The CDR3 DNA follows: TGTGCCTGGAGTGTGGGCGGGACCGCTCACGAGCAGTACTTC.

This clone has just a few counts. This chain uses TRBV29-1 with TRBJ1-4, with D perhaps TRBD1 (6 bases). The CDR3 covers 13 residues. Germline CDR1 SQVTM, CDR2 ANQGSEA. Trimming pared 6 bases from V and 5 bases from J, leaving 13 bases between. CDR3 in DNA: TGCAGCGTGGGGGCCGGAACGAATGAAAAACTGTTTTTT. Protein sequence: CSVGAGTNEKLFF. Using reference TRBV29-1 and TRBJ1-4 for the parts outside the CDR3, the full variable domain is SAVISQKPSRDICQRGTSLTIQCQVDSQVTMMFWYRQQPGQSLTLIATANQGSEATYESGFVIDKFPISRPNLTFSTLTVSNMSPEDSSIYLCSVGAGTNEKLFFGSGTQLSVL.

The V call is TRBV7-9, the J call TRBJ2-7, with D perhaps TRBD1 (5 bases). Trimming stripped 2 bases from V and 1 base from J, with 12 bases between. The CDR3 is made up of 15 amino acids. CDR1 and CDR2 from the germline V gene are SEHNR and FQNEAQ (reference sequence). The CDR3 nucleotides are TGTGCCAGCAGCTTAAAGGGGCACGGATCCTACGAGCAGTACTTC. It translates to CASSLKGHGSYEQYF.

CDR3 nucleotide sequence: TGTGCCAGCCCCAGGGGCAGGGGGCCTCAGCCCCAGCATTTT. Translating gives CASPRGRGPQPQHF. The chain is built from TRBV9 and TRBJ1-5; 8 bases are shared with TRBD1. Trimming at V came to 7 bases and at J to 6 bases, leaving 9 bases not matched to a gene. The CDR3 length is 14 residues. The germline CDR1 and CDR2 sequences are SGDLS and YYNGEE.

The V and J genes are TRBV25-1 and TRBJ2-3, with TRBD2 matching 10 bases. Germline assignment: CDR1 MGHDK and CDR2 SYGVNS. The CDR3 is 15 residues long. J lost 4 bases, V lost 3 bases, and 4 bases had no gene match. CDR3 region: CASSDSGRVPDTQYF. In nucleotides, the CDR3 is TGTGCCAGCAGTGACAGCGGGAGGGTGCCAGATACGCAGTATTTT.

The chain carries TRBV5-8 and TRBJ1-4; D may be TRBD1 (6 bases). CDR1 and CDR2 from the germline V gene are SGHTS and YDEGEE. The CDR3 contains 16 residues. The germline V and J ends were trimmed by 4 bases and 0 bases, with 13 bases remaining between them. The CDR3 coding sequence is TGTGCCAGCAGCACCGGACAGCCAACAACTAATGAAAAACTGTTTTTT. As protein: CASSTGQPTTNEKLFF.

The chain carries TRBV6-1 and TRBJ1-2; D is perhaps TRBD1 (6 bases). Germline CDR1 MNHNS, CDR2 SASEGT. The CDR3 consists of 13 residues. V lost 6 bases and J lost 6, with 14 bases in between. CDR3 DNA: TGTGCCAGCAGAGGACAGTGGAAAGATGGCTACACCTTC. It translates to CASRGQWKDGYTF.

The V call is TRBV2, the J call TRBJ1-1, with 8 bases matching TRBD1. Germline V gene lookup returns CDR1 SNHLY and CDR2 FYNNEI. The CDR3 spans 13 residues. Trimming cost V 4 bases and J 6 bases; bases outside gene matches: 4. As DNA, the CDR3 is TGTGCCAGCAGTGGGACAGGGCAAGCTGAAGCTTTCTTT. It encodes CASSGTGQAEAFF.

The chain joins TRBV15 to TRBJ2-7, with 13 bases aligning to TRBD2. The V gene's germline CDR1 is LNHNV and CDR2 YYDKDF (reference sequence). V trimming: 5 bases; J trimming: 7 bases; junction bases outside the gene matches: 2. The CDR3 is made up of 13 amino acids. The CDR3 region has the DNA TGTGCCACCAGCGTGACTAGCGGGGGGGAGCAGTACTTC. Protein: CATSVTSGGEQYF.